This T cell receptor beta chain originates from a study of T cell responses to AZD1222 COVID-19 vaccine. Study at large: Researchers grouped second doses given at about 4 or about 12 weeks into one pool.

Study-level findings and limits: There were mostly white British donors and more females than males, and clonal diversity was possibly underestimated. CD4 TCRs linked to vaccination spanned spike, dominating at 160-218 and 743-854. Repertoires were obtained solely post-peak T cell response.

Regarding this clone: Its antigen is undetermined.

Clones were sequenced by immunoSEQ multiplex PCR, and TCRdb holds only the in-frame ones, with some missing. In the table there are about 55,000 clones, around 90% of which are singletons. J lost 8 bases, V lost 8 bases, and 8 bases had no gene match. The germline V gene has CDR1 MNHEY and CDR2 SVGAGI. The CDR3 length is 12 residues. The specimen comprised peripheral blood, sampled on day 0 of AZD1222 vaccination. The chain has TRBV6-5 and TRBJ1-1; TRBD1 matches at 7 bases. The clonotype was recovered from an adult in good health. CDR3 nucleotides: TGTGCCAGCGTAGGTGACAGGGAAGAAGCTTTCTTT. This codes for CASVGDREEAFF.